This T cell receptor (beta chain) came from a study of blood T cell repertoires in COVID-19. Overall study context: Acute-phase and convalescent COVID-19 samples originated in the United States, Italy and Spain. T cells, B-cell-depleted T cells, or PBMCs provided the cDNA or gDNA that served as material.

J was trimmed by 10 bases and V by 5 bases; bases with no gene match: 5. From germline, CDR1 is SGHAT and CDR2 FQNNGV. CDR3 length equals 12 residues. Original analysis: Estimation of nucleated cell counts relied on the amplification of reference gene primers. Profiling relied on immunoSEQ multiplex PCR, and the TCRdb table lists in-frame clones only, not all of them. V and J calls and clone size come straight from that table; D and trimming were deduced from the DNA. The data contain 35,000 to 45,000 clones, around 80% of them singletons. What was sequenced was peripheral blood. The clonotype originates from a human donor in a cohort sampled during active COVID-19. V is TRBV11-2 and J is TRBJ1-1; TRBD1 matches at 9 bases. CDR3 DNA: TGTGCCAGCAGCCCTCCGGGACAGGGAGCTTTCTTT. It translates to CASSPPGQGAFF.